This TCR beta chain comes out of a study of blood T cell repertoires in COVID-19. At the level of the study: Specimens from acute and convalescent COVID-19 originated in the United States, Italy and Spain. Sample material is recorded as cDNA or gDNA derived from T cells, B-cell-depleted T cells, or PBMCs.

Germline lookup yields CDR1 MDHEN and CDR2 SYDVKM. Trimming cost V 3 bases and J 9 bases, with 9 bases left between them. The CDR3 sequence is 12 residues long. In the source study's methods: The assay estimated nucleated cells by amplifying reference gene primers. TCRdb keeps only in-frame clones here, not all; method: immunoSEQ multiplex PCR. From that table come the V and J calls and clone size; the DNA was used to work out D and trimming. Here the sample spans 240,000 or so clones, almost 85% being singletons. This clonotype was sampled from a woman older than 75 with acute or convalescent COVID-19. Sequencing used peripheral blood. The V call is TRBV28, the J call TRBJ2-1, with a tentative D call TRBD2 (5 bases). The CDR3 loop reads CASSFLRAEQFF. CDR3 DNA sequence: TGTGCCAGCAGTTTTTTGCGGGCTGAGCAGTTCTTC.